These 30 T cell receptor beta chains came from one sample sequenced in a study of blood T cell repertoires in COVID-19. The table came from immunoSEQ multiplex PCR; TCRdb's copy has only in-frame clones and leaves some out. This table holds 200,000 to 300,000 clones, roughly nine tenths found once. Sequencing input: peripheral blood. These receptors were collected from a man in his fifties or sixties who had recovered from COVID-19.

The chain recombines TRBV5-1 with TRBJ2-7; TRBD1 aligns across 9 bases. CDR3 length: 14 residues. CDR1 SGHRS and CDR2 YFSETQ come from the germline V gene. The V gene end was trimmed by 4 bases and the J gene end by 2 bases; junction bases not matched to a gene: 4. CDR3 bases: TGCGCCAGCAGCCGTACAGGGGGCCCCTACGAGCAGTACTTC. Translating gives CASSRTGGPYEQYF.

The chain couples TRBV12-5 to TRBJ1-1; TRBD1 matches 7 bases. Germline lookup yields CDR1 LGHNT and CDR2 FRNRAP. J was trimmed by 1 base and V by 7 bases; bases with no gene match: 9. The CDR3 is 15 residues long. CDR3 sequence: CASDYTGVANTEAFF. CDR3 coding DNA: TGTGCTAGTGACTACACAGGGGTCGCGAACACTGAAGCTTTCTTT.

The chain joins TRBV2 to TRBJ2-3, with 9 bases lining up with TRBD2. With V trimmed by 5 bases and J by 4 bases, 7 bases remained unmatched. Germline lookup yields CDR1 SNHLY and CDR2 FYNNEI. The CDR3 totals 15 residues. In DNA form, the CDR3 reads TGTGCCAGCAGTCGTCTGGGCGGGGGGGCAGATACGCAGTATTTT. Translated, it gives CASSRLGGGADTQYF.

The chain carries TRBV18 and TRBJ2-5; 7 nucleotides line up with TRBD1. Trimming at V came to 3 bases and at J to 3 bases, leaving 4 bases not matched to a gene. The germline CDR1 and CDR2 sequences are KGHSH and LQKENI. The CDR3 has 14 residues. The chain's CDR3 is CASSPRQGEETQYF. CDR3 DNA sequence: TGTGCCAGCTCACCGAGACAGGGAGAAGAGACCCAGTACTTC.

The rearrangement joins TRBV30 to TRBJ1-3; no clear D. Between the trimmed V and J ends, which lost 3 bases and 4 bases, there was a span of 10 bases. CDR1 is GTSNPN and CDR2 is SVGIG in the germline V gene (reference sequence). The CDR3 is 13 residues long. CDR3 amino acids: CAWSLLAGNTIYF. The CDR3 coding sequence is TGTGCCTGGAGCCTTTTGGCCGGAAACACCATATATTTT.

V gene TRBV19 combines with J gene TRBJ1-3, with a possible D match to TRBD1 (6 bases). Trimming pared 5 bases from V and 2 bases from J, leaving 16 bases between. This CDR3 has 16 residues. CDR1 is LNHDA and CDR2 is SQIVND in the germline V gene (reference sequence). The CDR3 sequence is CASSERRSGAGNTIYF. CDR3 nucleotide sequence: TGTGCCAGTAGTGAACGCAGATCAGGGGCTGGAAACACCATATATTTT.

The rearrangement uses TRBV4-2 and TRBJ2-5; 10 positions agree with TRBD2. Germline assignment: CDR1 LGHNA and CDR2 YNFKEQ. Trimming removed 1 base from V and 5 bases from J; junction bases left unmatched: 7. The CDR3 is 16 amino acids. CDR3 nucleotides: TGTGCCAGCAGCCAAGGGCAGCGGGGGGGCCGCGAGACCCAGTACTTC. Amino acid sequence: CASSQGQRGGRETQYF.

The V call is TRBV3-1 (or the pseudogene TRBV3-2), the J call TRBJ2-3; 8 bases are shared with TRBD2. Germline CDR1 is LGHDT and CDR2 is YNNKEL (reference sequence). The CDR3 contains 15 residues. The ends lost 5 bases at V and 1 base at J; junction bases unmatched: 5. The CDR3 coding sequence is TGTGCCAGCAGCTTTAGCGGGGTGGGCACAGATACGCAGTATTTT. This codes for CASSFSGVGTDTQYF.

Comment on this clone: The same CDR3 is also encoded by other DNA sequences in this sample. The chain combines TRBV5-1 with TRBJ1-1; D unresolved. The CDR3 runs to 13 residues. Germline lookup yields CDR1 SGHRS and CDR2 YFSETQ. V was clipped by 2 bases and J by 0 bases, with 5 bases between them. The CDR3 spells CASSLTVNTEAFF. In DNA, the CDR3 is TGCGCCAGCAGCTTAACGGTGAACACTGAAGCTTTCTTT.

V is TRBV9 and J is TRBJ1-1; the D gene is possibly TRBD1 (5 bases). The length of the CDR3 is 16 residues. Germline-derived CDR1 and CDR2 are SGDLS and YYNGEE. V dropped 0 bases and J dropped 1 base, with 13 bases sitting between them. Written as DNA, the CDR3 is TGTGCCAGCAGCGTAGTCGGGGGGTGGGCGAACACTGAAGCTTTCTTT. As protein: CASSVVGGWANTEAFF.

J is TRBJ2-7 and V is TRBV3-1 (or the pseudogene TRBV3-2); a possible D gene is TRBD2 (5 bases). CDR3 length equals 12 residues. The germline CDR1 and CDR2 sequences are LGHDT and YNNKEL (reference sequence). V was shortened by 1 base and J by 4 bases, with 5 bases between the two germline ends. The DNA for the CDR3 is TGTGCCAGCAGCCAAGGGAGGTACGAGCAGTACTTC. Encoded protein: CASSQGRYEQYF.

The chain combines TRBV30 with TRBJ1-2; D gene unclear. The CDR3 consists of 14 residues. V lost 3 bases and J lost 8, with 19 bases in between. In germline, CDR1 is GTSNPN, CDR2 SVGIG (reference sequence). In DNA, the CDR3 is TGTGCCTGGAGCCCGGGAGGGAGTGGAGGAGGCTACACCTTC. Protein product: CAWSPGGSGGGYTF. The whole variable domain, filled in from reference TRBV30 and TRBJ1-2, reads SQTIHQWPATLVQPVGSPLSLECTVEGTSNPNLYWYRQAAGRGLQLLFYSVGIGQISSEVPQNLSASRPQDRQFILSSKKLLLSDSGFYLCAWSPGGSGGGYTFGSGTRLTVV.

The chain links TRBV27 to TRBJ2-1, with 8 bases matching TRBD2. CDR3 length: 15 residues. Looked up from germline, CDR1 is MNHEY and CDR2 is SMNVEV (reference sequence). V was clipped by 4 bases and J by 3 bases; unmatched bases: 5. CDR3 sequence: CASSSAGGNYNEQFF. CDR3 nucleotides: TGTGCCAGCAGTTCGGCGGGGGGAAACTACAATGAGCAGTTCTTC.

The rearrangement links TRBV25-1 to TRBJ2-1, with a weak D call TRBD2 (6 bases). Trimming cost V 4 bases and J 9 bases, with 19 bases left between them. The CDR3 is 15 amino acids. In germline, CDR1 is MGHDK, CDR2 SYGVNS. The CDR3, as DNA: TGTGCCAGCAGTGTAAGAGAACTAGCTACTGGTGAGCAGTTCTTC. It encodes CASSVRELATGEQFF.

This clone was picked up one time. CDR3 nucleotide sequence: TGTGCCAGCTCTCCGGACAGACCTTTGAACACTGAAGCTTTCTTT. Protein product: CASSPDRPLNTEAFF. The chain employs TRBV18 and TRBJ1-1; weak D call: TRBD1 (6 bases). This CDR3 has 15 residues. V lost 6 bases and J lost 0, with 14 bases in between. CDR1 and CDR2 (germline): KGHSH, LQKENI.

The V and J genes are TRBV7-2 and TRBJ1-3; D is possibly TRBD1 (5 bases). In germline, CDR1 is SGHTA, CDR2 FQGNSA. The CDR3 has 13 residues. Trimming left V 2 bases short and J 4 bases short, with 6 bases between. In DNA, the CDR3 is TGTGCCAGCAGCTTAAAGGGGGGAAACACCATATATTTT. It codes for CASSLKGGNTIYF. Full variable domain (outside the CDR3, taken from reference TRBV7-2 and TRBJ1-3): GAGVSQSPSNKVTEKGKDVELRCDPISGHTALYWYRQSLGQGLEFLIYFQGNSAPDKSGLPSDRFSAERTGGSVSTLTIQRTQQEDSAVYLCASSLKGGNTIYFGEGSWLTVV.

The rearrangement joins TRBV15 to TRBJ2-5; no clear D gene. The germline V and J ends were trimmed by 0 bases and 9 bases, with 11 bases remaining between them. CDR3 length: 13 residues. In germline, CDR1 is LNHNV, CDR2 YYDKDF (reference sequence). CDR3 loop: CATSRDEETAQYF. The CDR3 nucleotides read TGTGCCACCAGCAGAGATGAGGAGACGGCCCAGTACTTC.

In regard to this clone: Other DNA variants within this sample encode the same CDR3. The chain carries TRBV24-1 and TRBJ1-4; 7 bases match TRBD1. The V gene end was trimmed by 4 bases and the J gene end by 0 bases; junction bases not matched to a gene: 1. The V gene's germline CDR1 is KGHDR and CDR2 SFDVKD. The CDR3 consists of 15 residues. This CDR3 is CATSEGGATNEKLFF. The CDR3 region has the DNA TGTGCCACCAGTGAAGGGGGCGCAACTAATGAAAAACTGTTTTTT.

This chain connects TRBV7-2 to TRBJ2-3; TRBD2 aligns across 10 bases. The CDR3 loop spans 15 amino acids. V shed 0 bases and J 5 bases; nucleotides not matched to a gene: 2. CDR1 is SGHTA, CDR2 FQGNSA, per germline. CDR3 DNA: TGTGCCAGCAGCTTAGCCATAGCGGGGGGAGATACGCAGTATTTT. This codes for CASSLAIAGGDTQYF.

The CDR3 here is CAISEVFSSGNTIYF. The DNA of the CDR3 is TGTGCCATCAGTGAGGTCTTCTCCTCTGGAAACACCATATATTTT. The chain has TRBV10-3 and TRBJ1-3; D is unresolved. The CDR3 loop spans 15 amino acids. V dropped 2 bases and J dropped 0 bases, with 8 bases sitting between them. The germline V gene encodes CDR1 ENHRY and CDR2 SYGVKD.

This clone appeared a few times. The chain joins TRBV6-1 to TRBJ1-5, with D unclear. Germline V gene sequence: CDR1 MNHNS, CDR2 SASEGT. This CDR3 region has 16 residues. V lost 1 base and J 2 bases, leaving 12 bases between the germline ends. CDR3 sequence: CASSEGAAWGNQPQHF. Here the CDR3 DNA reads TGTGCCAGCAGTGAAGGGGCAGCTTGGGGCAATCAGCCCCAGCATTTT.

CDR3 DNA sequence: TGTGCCTGGAGCGGGCCGGGGACGGCCACAGGGAATTCTAATCAGCCCCAGCATTTT. Translation gives CAWSGPGTATGNSNQPQHF. This chain uses TRBV30 with TRBJ1-5, with a tentative D call TRBD1 (6 bases). CDR1 and CDR2 from the germline V gene are GTSNPN and SVGIG (reference sequence). Trimming removed 3 bases from V and 4 bases from J, with 28 bases in between. The CDR3 is 19 residues long.

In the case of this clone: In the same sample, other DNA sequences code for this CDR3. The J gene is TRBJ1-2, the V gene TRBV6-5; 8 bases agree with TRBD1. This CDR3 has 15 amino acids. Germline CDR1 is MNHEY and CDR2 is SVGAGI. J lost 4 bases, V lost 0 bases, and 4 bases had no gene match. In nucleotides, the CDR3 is TGTGCCAGCAGTTACTCCCACAGGGGGATCTATGGCTACACCTTC. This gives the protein CASSYSHRGIYGYTF.

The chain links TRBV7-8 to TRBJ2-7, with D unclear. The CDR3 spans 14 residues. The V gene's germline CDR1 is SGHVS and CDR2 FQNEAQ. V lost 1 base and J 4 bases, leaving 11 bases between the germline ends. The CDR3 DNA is TGTGCCAGCAGCTTAGTCCCTACCCATTACGAGCAGTACGTC. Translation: CASSLVPTHYEQYV.

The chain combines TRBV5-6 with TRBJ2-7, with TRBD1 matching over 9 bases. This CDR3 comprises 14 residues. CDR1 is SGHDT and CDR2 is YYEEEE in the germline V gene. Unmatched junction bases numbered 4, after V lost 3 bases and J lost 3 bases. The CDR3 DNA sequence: TGTGCCAGCAGCTGGACAGGGGCTTTCTACGAGCAGTACGTC. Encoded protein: CASSWTGAFYEQYV.

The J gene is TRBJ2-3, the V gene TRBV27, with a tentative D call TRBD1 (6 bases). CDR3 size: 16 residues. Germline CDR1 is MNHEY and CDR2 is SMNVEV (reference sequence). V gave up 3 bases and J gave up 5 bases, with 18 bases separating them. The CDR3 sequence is CASSFTGRLRGDTQYF. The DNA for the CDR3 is TGTGCCAGCAGTTTCACAGGGAGACTTAGGGGAGATACGCAGTATTTT.

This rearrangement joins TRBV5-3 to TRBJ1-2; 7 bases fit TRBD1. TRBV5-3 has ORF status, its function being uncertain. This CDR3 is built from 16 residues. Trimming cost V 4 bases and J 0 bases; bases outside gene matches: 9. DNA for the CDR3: TGTGCCAGAAGCAGAGGACAGGTCTATACTAACTATGGCTACACCTTC. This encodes CARSRGQVYTNYGYTF.

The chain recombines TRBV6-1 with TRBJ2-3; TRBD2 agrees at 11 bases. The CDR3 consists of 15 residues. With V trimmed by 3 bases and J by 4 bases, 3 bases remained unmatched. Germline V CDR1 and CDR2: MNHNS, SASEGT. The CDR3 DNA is TGTGCCAGCAGTGATTTTAGCGGGGGGGCAGATACGCAGTATTTT. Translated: CASSDFSGGADTQYF.

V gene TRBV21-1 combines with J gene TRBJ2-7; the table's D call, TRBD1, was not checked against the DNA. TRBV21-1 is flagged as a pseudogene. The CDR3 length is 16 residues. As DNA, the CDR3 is TGTGCCAGCAGCATCGCAGAAGACAGGTCCACCTACGAGCAGTACGTC. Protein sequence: CASSIAEDRSTYEQYV.

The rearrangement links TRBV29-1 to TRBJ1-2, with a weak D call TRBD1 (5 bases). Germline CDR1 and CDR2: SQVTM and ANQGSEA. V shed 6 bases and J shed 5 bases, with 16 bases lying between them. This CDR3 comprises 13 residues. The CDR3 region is CSVPGHDGYGYTF. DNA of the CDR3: TGCAGCGTCCCAGGACATGATGGGTATGGCTACACCTTC. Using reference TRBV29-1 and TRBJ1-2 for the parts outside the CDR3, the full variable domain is SAVISQKPSRDICQRGTSLTIQCQVDSQVTMMFWYRQQPGQSLTLIATANQGSEATYESGFVIDKFPISRPNLTFSTLTVSNMSPEDSSIYLCSVPGHDGYGYTFGSGTRLTVV.